This T cell receptor (beta chain) was profiled in a study of T-cell memory formation after mild COVID-19. As for the study in general: Clusters of TCRs were largely donor specific. Study observations and caveats: Some responding clones appeared in pre-infection memory, suggesting cross-reactive memory joined. Day 15 to 85 contractors were CD4/CD8 balanced; later expanders leaned CD4+. Contracting CD4+ clones sat mainly in CM and EM; CD8+ in EMRA.

The V segment lost 5 bases and the J segment 6 bases; nucleotides outside the gene matches: 8. The CDR3 sequence is 15 residues long. Germline V CDR1 and CDR2: SEHNR, FQNEAQ (reference sequence). This clonotype has just a few counts. Its matching antigen is unknown. MiXCR, run by TCRdb on the 5' RACE reads, gives a single entry per CDR3 protein. The table records roughly 300,000 distinct CDR3 sequences, 7.5% to 9.5% of them present only once. The J gene is TRBJ2-1, the V gene TRBV7-9; 9 nucleotides align to TRBD1. This TCR came from a man between 18 and 29 years old who had mild COVID-19 (a few samples of this study predate the infection). Cell type and time point are not known. Sequenced material: PBMCs or a T cell subset sorted from them (not recorded which). This CDR3 is CASSPRDRDFNEQFF. The CDR3 region has the DNA TGTGCCAGCAGCCCCCGGGACAGGGACTTCAATGAGCAGTTCTTC.